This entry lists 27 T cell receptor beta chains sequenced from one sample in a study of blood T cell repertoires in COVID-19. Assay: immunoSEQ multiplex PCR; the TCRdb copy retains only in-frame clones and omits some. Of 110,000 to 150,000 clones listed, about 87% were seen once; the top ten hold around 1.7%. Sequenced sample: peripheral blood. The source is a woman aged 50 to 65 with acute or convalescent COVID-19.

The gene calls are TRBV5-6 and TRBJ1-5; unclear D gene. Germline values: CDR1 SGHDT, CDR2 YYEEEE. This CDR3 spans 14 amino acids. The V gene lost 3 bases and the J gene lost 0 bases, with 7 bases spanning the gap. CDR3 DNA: TGTGCCAGCAGCTCCTCAGGTAGCAATCAGCCCCAGCATTTT. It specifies CASSSSGSNQPQHF.

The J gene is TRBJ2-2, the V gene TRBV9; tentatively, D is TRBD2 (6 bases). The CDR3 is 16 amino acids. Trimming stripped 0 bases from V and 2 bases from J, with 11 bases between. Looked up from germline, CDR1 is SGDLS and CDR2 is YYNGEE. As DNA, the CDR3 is TGTGCCAGCAGCGTAGCGGGAGTCGTAAACACCGGGGAGCTGTTTTTT. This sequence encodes CASSVAGVVNTGELFF.

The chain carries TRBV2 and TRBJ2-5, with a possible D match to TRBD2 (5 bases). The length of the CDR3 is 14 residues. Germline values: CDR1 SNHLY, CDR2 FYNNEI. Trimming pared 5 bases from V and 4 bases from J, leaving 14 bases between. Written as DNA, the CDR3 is TGTGCCAGCAGTTGGTCTAGCTCAGTAGAGACCCAGTACTTC. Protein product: CASSWSSSVETQYF.

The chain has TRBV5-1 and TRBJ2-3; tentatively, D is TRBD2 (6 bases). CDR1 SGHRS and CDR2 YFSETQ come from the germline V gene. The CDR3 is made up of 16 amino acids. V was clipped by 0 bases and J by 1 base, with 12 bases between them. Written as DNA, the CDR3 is TGCGCCAGCAGCTTGGCGGGCGGAGGGGGCACAGATACGCAGTATTTT. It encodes CASSLAGGGGTDTQYF.

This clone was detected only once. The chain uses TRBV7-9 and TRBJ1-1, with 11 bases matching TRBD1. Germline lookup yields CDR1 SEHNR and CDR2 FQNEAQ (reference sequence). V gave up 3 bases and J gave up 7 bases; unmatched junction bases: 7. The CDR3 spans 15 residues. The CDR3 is CASSFPQGTGGEAFF. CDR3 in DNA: TGTGCCAGCAGCTTCCCCCAAGGGACAGGGGGTGAAGCTTTCTTT.

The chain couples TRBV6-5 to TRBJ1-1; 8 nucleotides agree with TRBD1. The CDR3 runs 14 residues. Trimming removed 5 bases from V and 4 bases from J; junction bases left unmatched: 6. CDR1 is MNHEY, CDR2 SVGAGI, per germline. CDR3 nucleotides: TGTGCCAGCAGTCCCGGAGACAGGGGCACTGAAGCTTTCTTT. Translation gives CASSPGDRGTEAFF.

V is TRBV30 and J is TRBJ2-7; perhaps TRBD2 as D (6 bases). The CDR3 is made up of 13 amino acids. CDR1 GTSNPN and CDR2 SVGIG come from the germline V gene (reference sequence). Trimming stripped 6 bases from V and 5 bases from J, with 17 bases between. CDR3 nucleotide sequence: TGTGCCTGTGTTACTCTAGCGAACCACGAGCAGTACTTC. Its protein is CACVTLANHEQYF.

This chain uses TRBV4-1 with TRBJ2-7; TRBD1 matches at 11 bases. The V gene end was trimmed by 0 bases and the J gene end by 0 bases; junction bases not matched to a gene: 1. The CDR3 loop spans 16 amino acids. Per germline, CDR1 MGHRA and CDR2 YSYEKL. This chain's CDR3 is CASSQEDRGLSYEQYF. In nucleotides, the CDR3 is TGCGCCAGCAGCCAAGAGGACAGGGGGCTCTCCTACGAGCAGTACTTC.

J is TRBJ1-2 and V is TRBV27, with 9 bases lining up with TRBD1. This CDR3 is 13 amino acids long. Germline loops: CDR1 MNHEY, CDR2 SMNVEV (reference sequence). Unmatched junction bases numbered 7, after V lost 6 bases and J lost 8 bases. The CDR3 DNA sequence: TGTGCCAGCAGCGTGGGACAGGGAGACGGCTACACCTTC. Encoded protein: CASSVGQGDGYTF.

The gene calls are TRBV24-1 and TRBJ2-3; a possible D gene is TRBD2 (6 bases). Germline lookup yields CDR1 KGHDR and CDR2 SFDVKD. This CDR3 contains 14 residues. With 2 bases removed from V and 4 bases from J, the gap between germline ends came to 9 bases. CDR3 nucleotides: TGTGCCACCAGTGATTCGGACTATTCAGATACGCAGTATTTT. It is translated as CATSDSDYSDTQYF.

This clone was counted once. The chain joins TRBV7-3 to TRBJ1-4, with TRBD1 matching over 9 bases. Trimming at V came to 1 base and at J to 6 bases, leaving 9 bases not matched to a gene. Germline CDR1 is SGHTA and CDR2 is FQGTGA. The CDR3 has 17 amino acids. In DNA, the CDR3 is TGTGCCAGCAGCTTAAGAGCCCCGGGACAGGGAGATGAAAAACTGTTTTTT. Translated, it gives CASSLRAPGQGDEKLFF.

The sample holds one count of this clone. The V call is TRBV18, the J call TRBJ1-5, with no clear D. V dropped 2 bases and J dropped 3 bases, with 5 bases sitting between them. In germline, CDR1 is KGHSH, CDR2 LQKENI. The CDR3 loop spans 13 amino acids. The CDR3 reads CASSPGVNQPQHF. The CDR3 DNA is TGTGCCAGCTCACCAGGAGTCAATCAGCCCCAGCATTTT.

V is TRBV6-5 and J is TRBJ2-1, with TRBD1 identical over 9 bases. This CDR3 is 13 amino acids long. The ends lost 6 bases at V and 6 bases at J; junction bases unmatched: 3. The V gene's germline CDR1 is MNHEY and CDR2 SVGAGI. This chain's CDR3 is CASRGTGFNEQFF. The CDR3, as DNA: TGTGCCAGCAGAGGGACAGGGTTCAATGAGCAGTTCTTC.

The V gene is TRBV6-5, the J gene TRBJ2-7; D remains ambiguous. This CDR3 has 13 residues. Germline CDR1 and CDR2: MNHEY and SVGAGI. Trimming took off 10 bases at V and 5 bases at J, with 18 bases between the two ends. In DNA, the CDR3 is TGTGCCACCCCCAGGCAGGTCGGTGACGAGCAGTACTTC. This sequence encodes CATPRQVGDEQYF.

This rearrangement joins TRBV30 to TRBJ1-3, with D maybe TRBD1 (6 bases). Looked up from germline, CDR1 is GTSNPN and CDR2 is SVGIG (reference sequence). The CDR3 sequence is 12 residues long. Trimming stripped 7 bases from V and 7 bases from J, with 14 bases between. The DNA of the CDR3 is TGTGCCTCCAGGGGTGCCCCGAACACCATATATTTT. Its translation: CASRGAPNTIYF.

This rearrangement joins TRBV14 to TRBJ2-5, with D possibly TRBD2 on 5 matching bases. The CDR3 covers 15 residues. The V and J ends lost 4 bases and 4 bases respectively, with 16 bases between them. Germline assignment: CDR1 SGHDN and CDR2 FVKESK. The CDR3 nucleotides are TGTGCCAGCAGCCGACCGGGGAGCATCTTAGAGACCCAGTACTTC. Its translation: CASSRPGSILETQYF.

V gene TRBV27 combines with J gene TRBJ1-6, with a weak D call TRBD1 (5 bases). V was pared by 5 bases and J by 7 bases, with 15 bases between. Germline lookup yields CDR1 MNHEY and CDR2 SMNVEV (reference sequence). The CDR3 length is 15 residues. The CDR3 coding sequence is TGTGCCAGCAGTCCGAGCACAGCAGGGAATTCACCCCTCCACTTT. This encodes CASSPSTAGNSPLHF.

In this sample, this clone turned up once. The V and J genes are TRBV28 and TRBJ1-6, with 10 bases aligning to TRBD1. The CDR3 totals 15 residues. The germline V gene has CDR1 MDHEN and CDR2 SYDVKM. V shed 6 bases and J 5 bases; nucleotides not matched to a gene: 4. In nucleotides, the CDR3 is TGTGCCAGCAGCCCGGGACAGGGGAATAATTCACCCCTCCACTTT. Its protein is CASSPGQGNNSPLHF.

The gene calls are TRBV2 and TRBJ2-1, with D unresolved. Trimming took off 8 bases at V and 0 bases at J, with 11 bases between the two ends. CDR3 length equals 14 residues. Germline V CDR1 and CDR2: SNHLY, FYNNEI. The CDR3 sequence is CASPPVSSYNEQFF. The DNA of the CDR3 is TGTGCCAGCCCCCCGGTGAGCTCCTACAATGAGCAGTTCTTC.

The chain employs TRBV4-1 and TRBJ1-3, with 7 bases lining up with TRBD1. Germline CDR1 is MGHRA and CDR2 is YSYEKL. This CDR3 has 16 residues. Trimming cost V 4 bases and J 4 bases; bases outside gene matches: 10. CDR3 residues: CASSLRDSRWGNTIYF. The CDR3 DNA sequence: TGCGCCAGCAGCCTTCGGGACAGTAGATGGGGAAACACCATATATTTT.

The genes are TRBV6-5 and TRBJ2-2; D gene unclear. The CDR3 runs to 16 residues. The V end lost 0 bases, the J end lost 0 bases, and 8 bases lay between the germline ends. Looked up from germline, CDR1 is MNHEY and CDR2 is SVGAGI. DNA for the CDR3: TGTGCCAGCAGTTACTCATCCCCCGCGAACACCGGGGAGCTGTTTTTT. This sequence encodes CASSYSSPANTGELFF.

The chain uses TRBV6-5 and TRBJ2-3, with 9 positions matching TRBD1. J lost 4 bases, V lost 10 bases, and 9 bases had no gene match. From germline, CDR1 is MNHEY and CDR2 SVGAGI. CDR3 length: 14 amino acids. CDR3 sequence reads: CAITSGQGADTQYF. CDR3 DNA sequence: TGTGCCATTACATCGGGACAGGGCGCAGATACGCAGTATTTT.

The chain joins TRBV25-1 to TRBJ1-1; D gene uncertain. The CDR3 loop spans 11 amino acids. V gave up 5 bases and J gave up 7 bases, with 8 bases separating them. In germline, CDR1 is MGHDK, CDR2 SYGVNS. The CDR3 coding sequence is TGTGCCAGCAGTTTCGGAGATGAAGCTTTCTTT. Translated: CASSFGDEAFF.

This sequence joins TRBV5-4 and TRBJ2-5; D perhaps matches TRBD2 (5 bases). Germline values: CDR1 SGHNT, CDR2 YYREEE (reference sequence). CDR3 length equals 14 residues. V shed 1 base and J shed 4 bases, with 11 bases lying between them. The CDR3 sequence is CASSLNAGGETQYF. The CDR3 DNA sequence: TGTGCCAGCAGCTTGAATGCGGGTGGAGAGACCCAGTACTTC.

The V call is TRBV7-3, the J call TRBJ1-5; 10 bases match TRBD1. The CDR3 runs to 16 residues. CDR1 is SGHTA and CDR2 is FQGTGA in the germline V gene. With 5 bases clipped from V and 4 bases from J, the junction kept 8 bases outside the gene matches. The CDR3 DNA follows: TGTGCCAGCAGCACCGACAGGGGGCAACGGAATCAGCCCCAGCATTTT. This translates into CASSTDRGQRNQPQHF.

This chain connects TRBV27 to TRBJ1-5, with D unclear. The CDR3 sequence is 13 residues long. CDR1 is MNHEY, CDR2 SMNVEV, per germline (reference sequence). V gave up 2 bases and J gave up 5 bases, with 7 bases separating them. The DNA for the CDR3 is TGTGCCAGCAGTTTAGGAGCTTATCAGCCCCAGCATTTT. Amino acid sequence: CASSLGAYQPQHF.

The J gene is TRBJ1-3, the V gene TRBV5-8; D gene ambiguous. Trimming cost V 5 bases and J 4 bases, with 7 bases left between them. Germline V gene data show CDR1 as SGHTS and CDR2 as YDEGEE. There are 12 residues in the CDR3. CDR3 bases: TGTGCCAGCAGGTCGAGAGGAAACACCATATATTTT. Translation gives CASRSRGNTIYF.